These 15 T cell receptor beta chains share one sample of origin, sequenced in a study of cytomegalovirus exposure and HLA in healthy donors. Libraries were prepared by immunoSEQ multiplex PCR; TCRdb keeps only in-frame clonotypes and omits some of them. The sample lists 250,000 or so clones; around nine tenths were seen once. Material: PBMCs. Every receptor here comes from a man between 18 and 35 years old in good health and CMV-seronegative.

The chain employs TRBV15 and TRBJ1-1; TRBD1 matches at 7 bases. This CDR3 region has 15 residues. CDR1 is LNHNV and CDR2 is YYDKDF in the germline V gene (reference sequence). V shed 2 bases and J 0 bases; nucleotides not matched to a gene: 3. The DNA of the CDR3 is TGTGCCACCAGCAGATCGGGACAGATGAACACTGAAGCTTTCTTT. Protein sequence: CATSRSGQMNTEAFF.

This chain uses TRBV28 with TRBJ1-5, with 10 bases lining up with TRBD1. CDR3 size: 16 residues. V was pared by 4 bases and J by 4 bases, with 7 bases of the junction left unmatched. Germline lookup yields CDR1 MDHEN and CDR2 SYDVKM. CDR3 in amino acids: CASSSGDRGANQPQHF. The CDR3 region has the DNA TGTGCCAGCAGTTCGGGGGACAGGGGCGCTAATCAGCCCCAGCATTTT.

This clone was counted a single time. The V gene is TRBV19, the J gene TRBJ2-7; D is uncertain. Trimming shortened V by 5 bases and J by 6 bases, and 14 bases separated the two germline ends. The CDR3 is 13 residues long. Germline V lookup: CDR1 LNHDA, CDR2 SQIVND (reference sequence). CDR3 loop: CASSAIPSVEQYF. CDR3 bases: TGTGCCAGTAGTGCCATCCCGTCGGTCGAGCAGTACTTC.

The chain uses TRBV4-3 and TRBJ1-4; D is unresolved. V lost 6 bases and J lost 7, with 9 bases in between. Germline V gene data show CDR1 as LGHNA and CDR2 as YSLEER. This CDR3 spans 12 amino acids. CDR3 nucleotides: TGCGCCAGCAGGACGGGGTTTGAAAAACTGTTTTTT. It translates to CASRTGFEKLFF.

This chain uses TRBV5-6 with TRBJ2-3; D not resolved. Trimming removed 1 base from V and 4 bases from J, with 13 bases in between. Germline V gene lookup returns CDR1 SGHDT and CDR2 YYEEEE. The CDR3 spans 15 residues. The CDR3 DNA sequence: TGTGCCAGCAGCTTGTCCGCCAGAAGTGCAGATACGCAGTATTTT. Its translation: CASSLSARSADTQYF.

The rearrangement uses TRBV2 and TRBJ1-2; unclear D gene. Trimming cost V 7 bases and J 4 bases, with 13 bases left between them. The length of the CDR3 is 13 residues. Germline V gene lookup returns CDR1 SNHLY and CDR2 FYNNEI. The CDR3: CASMQAPLYGYTF. The CDR3, as DNA: TGTGCCAGCATGCAGGCTCCTCTCTATGGCTACACCTTC.

The chain carries TRBV5-4 and TRBJ2-5; 7 bases are shared with TRBD2. Trimming took 0 bases from V and 4 from J; bases not matched to a gene: 6. In germline, CDR1 is SGHNT, CDR2 YYREEE (reference sequence). The CDR3 spans 15 residues. The CDR3 spells CASSLGGGPGETQYF. As DNA, the CDR3 is TGTGCCAGCAGCTTGGGGGGAGGGCCGGGAGAGACCCAGTACTTC.

The rearrangement uses TRBV6-1 and TRBJ2-3; TRBD1 might be the D (5 bases). Germline V gene sequence: CDR1 MNHNS, CDR2 SASEGT. V was pared by 2 bases and J by 0 bases, with 6 bases between. The CDR3 totals 14 residues. CDR3 bases: TGTGCCAGCAGTGAATGGACAAGCACAGATACGCAGTATTTT. Translation gives CASSEWTSTDTQYF.

The CDR3, as DNA: TGTGCCACCAGCTCTCGGGAGGGAAAACTGTTTTTT. It codes for CATSSREGKLFF. V usage is TRBV15 and J usage is TRBJ1-4; D not certain. V lost 5 bases, J lost 10 bases, and 11 bases lay in between. Germline values: CDR1 LNHNV, CDR2 YYDKDF (reference sequence). The CDR3 length is 12 residues.

This chain joins TRBV6-4 and TRBJ2-1; the D gene is possibly TRBD1 (5 bases). The length of the CDR3 is 13 residues. Between the trimmed V and J ends, which lost 5 bases and 7 bases, there was a span of 12 bases. From germline, CDR1 is MRHNA and CDR2 SNTAGT. The CDR3 coding sequence is TGTGCCAGCAGTTTCGACAGCCTAAATGAGCAGTTCTTC. This gives the protein CASSFDSLNEQFF.

The chain employs TRBV19 and TRBJ2-3; D gene ambiguous. Germline V CDR1 and CDR2: LNHDA, SQIVND (reference sequence). CDR3 length equals 13 residues. V gave up 8 bases and J gave up 2 bases, with 11 bases separating them. The CDR3 coding sequence is TGTGCCAGTCCCAACGGGTACACAGATACGCAGTATTTT. Its protein product is CASPNGYTDTQYF.

The J gene is TRBJ1-1, the V gene TRBV4-2, with a tentative D call TRBD1 (5 bases). This CDR3 is built from 13 residues. Germline CDR1 reads LGHNA; CDR2 reads YNFKEQ. V gave up 4 bases and J gave up 3 bases, with 9 bases separating them. The chain's CDR3 is CASSRPGDTEAFF. Here the CDR3 DNA reads TGTGCCAGCAGCCGGCCGGGGGACACTGAAGCTTTCTTT.

J is TRBJ2-2 and V is TRBV28, with 9 bases matching TRBD1. V shed 5 bases, J shed 4 bases, and the junction held 8 bases outside the gene matches. The CDR3 has 16 residues. Germline values: CDR1 MDHEN, CDR2 SYDVKM. In DNA, the CDR3 is TGTGCCAGCAGTCAGGGACAGGGAAAATTCACCGGGGAGCTGTTTTTT. It encodes CASSQGQGKFTGELFF.

A few counts support this clone. This chain joins TRBV6-4 and TRBJ2-3; 9 nucleotides agree with TRBD2. This CDR3 spans 15 amino acids. The V and J ends lost 2 bases and 5 bases, in that order; junction bases with no gene match: 5. In germline, CDR1 is MRHNA, CDR2 SNTAGT. CDR3 loop: CASSDNAGGQDTQYF. CDR3 DNA: TGTGCCAGCAGTGACAACGCGGGGGGGCAAGATACGCAGTATTTT.

The chain is built from TRBV6-6 and TRBJ1-2; 7 bases match TRBD1. The CDR3 has 14 amino acids. Germline CDR1 is MNHNY and CDR2 is SVGAGI (reference sequence). Trimming took 4 bases from V and 3 from J; bases not matched to a gene: 5. CDR3 protein: CASSSDQGDYGYTF. As DNA, the CDR3 is TGTGCCAGCAGTTCGGACCAGGGGGACTATGGCTACACCTTC.